Reported below is one T cell receptor (beta chain). The data stem from a study of PD-1 blockade in classical Hodgkin lymphoma. The CDR3 runs to 15 residues. J gave up 6 bases and V 5 bases, and 7 bases lay outside the gene matches. Germline V gene lookup returns CDR1 MNHEY and CDR2 SVGAGI. Clones were read by immunoSEQ multiplex PCR, and TCRdb kept only the in-frame ones, dropping some. This sample carries tens of thousands of clones, 85% to 95% of them seen once, and the ten largest clones take about 8%. Time point reported: cycle 4 day 1 (C4D1), after about 6 weeks of nivolumab. Every patient experienced relapse after autologous stem cell transplantation, and brentuximab vedotin exposure varied.

Sequenced here: peripheral blood mononuclear cells (PBMCs), sampled before the fourth cycle of nivolumab. The origin of this receptor is a human donor with classical Hodgkin lymphoma. The V gene is TRBV6-5, the J gene TRBJ2-3; 11 nucleotides match TRBD2. The CDR3 DNA reads TGTGCCAGCAGTCGCCTAGCGGGAGGAGCGGATACGCAGTATTTT. Protein: CASSRLAGGADTQYF.